This T cell receptor (beta chain) appears in the sequencing data of a study of CD8+ T cells in alopecia areata (dated by TCRdb to the late 2010s). About the investigation overall: Treated patients were enrolled in an open-label pilot trial of oral tofacitinib, 5 to 10 mg twice daily, for moderate-to-severe alopecia areata. To study T cell clonal expansion in alopecia areata, the researchers applied high-throughput TCRbeta sequencing to both the C3H/HeJ mouse model and human patients. Biopsies were taken from tofacitinib-treated patients at baseline and again at 4 and 24 weeks into treatment, and several of those patients also had a later scalp biopsy. The RNA source kit depended on sample type: the PAXgene miRNA kit for fixed scalp, the miRNeasy kit for PBMCs, and the RNeasy kit for mouse skin. TCRbeta CDR3 regions were amplified by immunoSEQ multiplex PCR using 35 Vbeta forward and 13 Jbeta reverse primers. In humans, TCRbeta sequencing was performed on scalp tissue and on sorted CD4+ and CD8+ peripheral blood T cells from healthy controls and from patients with patchy or totalis/universalis alopecia areata. Clonality in the scalp was compared among normal scalp (n=4), patchy alopecia areata scalp (n=8), and alopecia totalis/universalis scalp (n=8). Tofacitinib was given for 6 to 18 months, followed by 6 months of follow-up off drug to assess delayed response and recurrence. Results and caveats for the whole study, not just this receptor: Higher clonality and more expanded CD8+ clones were observed in lesional scalp than in normal scalp, particularly in alopecia totalis/universalis, a finding suggestive of antigenic drive. Compared with mice, TCR sequences shared between patients were less clear, possibly partly because of HLA diversity across the patient population. Unlike mouse skin, where gammadelta T cells dominate, normal human skin contains resident alphabeta T cells that get sequenced too, which complicates analysis of the scalp TCR repertoire.

The library relied on the immunoSEQ multiplex PCR assay. To provide template for TCR sequencing, every sample had RNA extracted and reverse transcribed into cDNA. SuperScript III was used to make first-strand cDNA, primed with a 2:1 mix of oligo-dT and random hexamers. A synthetic immune receptor repertoire was used to gauge amplification bias, and whatever bias remained was removed computationally. The study's own analysis went as follows. Raw reads were preprocessed for error removal, and CDR3 was defined according to IMGT conventions as running from the conserved cysteine to phenylalanine. To get clonality, Shannon entropy was normalized by log2 of the number of productive unique TCRs and the result was subtracted from 1. Whether scalp clones were CD4 or CD8 was inferred by matching scalp TCRbeta sequences against CD4 and CD8 repertoires sorted from blood. Not all clones reach the TCRdb copy of this immuneACCESS table, which keeps in-frame sequences only. Checked studies attribute under half of the gap to unresolved V genes and leave the rest unexplained. From that table come the V and J calls and clone size; the DNA was used to work out D and trimming. This sample holds about 120,000 clones; roughly two fifths were observed only once. Of the sample, approximately 3% is held by the ten largest clones.

Lesional scalp punch biopsies and peripheral blood were collected from alopecia areata patients. After PBMCs were isolated by density centrifugation and stained for CD3, CD4 and CD8, a FACSAria was used to sort CD4+ and CD8+ T cells. As encoded in the germline V gene (reference sequence), CDR1 is GTSNPN while CDR2 is SVGIG. Ends trimmed: V by 8 bases, J by 5 bases; bases unmatched to a gene: 13. From its cysteine to its phenylalanine, the CDR3 spans 14 amino acids. Here the CDR3 DNA is all that survives: 42 bases in frame from base 1. Regarding this clone: Its antigen is currently not known. No clone much larger than this one lies a single base away; base qualities are absent.

This receptor was obtained from a human donor with alopecia areata. The sample taken for sequencing was CD4+ T cells sorted from blood. The rearranged segments are TRBV30 and TRBJ2-3; 7 of the junction bases match TRBD2. The CDR3 sequence is CAAGGTKRQDTQYF. The nucleotide sequence reads TGTGCCGCCGGCGGGACTAAGCGCCAAGATACGCAGTATTTT.